A single sample is the source of the 32 T cell receptor beta chains below, sequenced in a study of beta chain features in type 1 diabetes. Reverse transcribing all isolated RNA meant expressed TCRB transcripts were sequenced. Sequencing was performed with immunoSEQ multiplex PCR; in TCRdb, only in-frame clones are kept and a portion is missing. The data hold about 13,000 clones, with roughly half observed a single time. The sequencing input was stem cell memory CD4+ T cells from blood. The receptors derive from a man aged 18 to 30 in good health.

This clone was seen a single time. The gene calls are TRBV2 and TRBJ2-5, with 9 bases lining up with TRBD1. Germline V gives CDR1 SNHLY, CDR2 FYNNEI. With 0 bases clipped from V and 3 bases from J, the junction kept 8 bases outside the gene matches. The CDR3 runs to 17 residues. CDR3 sequence reads: CASSEAPPGQGKETQYF. CDR3 bases: TGTGCCAGCAGTGAAGCGCCTCCGGGACAGGGTAAAGAGACCCAGTACTTC. Full variable domain (missing parts from reference TRBV2 and TRBJ2-5): EPEVTQTPSHQVTQMGQEVILRCVPISNHLYFYWYRQILGQKVEFLVSFYNNEISEKSEIFDDQFSVERPDGSNFTLKIRSTKLEDSAMYFCASSEAPPGQGKETQYFGPGTRLLVL.

DNA for the CDR3: TGTGCCAGTAGTATTAAACAGGGAAGAAGTCAGCCCCAGCATTTT. Translating it yields CASSIKQGRSQPQHF. This sequence joins TRBV19 and TRBJ1-5; perhaps TRBD1 as D (6 bases). This CDR3 has 15 residues. Trimming stripped 3 bases from V and 6 bases from J, with 15 bases between. CDR1 LNHDA and CDR2 SQIVND come from the germline V gene (reference sequence).

The gene calls are TRBV30 and TRBJ2-7; a weak D match, TRBD2 (7 bases). Germline V gene data show CDR1 as GTSNPN and CDR2 as SVGIG (reference sequence). The V and J ends lost 4 bases and 4 bases respectively, with 29 bases between them. CDR3 length: 18 amino acids. The CDR3 coding sequence is TGTGCCTGGACCCCGGGACATCGGACCGACGGGGGGAGGTACGAGCAGTACTTC. The encoded protein is CAWTPGHRTDGGRYEQYF. Drawing the rest from reference TRBV30 and TRBJ2-7, the complete variable domain is SQTIHQWPATLVQPVGSPLSLECTVEGTSNPNLYWYRQAAGRGLQLLFYSVGIGQISSEVPQNLSASRPQDRQFILSSKKLLLSDSGFYLCAWTPGHRTDGGRYEQYFGPGTRLTVT.

This clone was counted between two and nine times. This sequence joins TRBV9 and TRBJ2-5, with D unclear. The CDR3 totals 12 residues. The V gene lost 3 bases and the J gene lost 1 base, with 4 bases spanning the gap. Germline CDR1 reads SGDLS; CDR2 reads YYNGEE. The CDR3 loop is CASSDSQETQYF. Here the CDR3 DNA reads TGTGCCAGCAGCGACAGCCAAGAGACCCAGTACTTC. Complete variable domain (other parts from reference TRBV9 and TRBJ2-5): DSGVTQTPKHLITATGQRVTLRCSPRSGDLSVYWYQQSLDQGLQFLIQYYNGEERAKGNILERFSAQQFPDLHSELNLSSLELGDSALYFCASSDSQETQYFGPGTRLLVL.

This clone has only a few counts. As DNA, the CDR3 is TGTGCCAGCAGCTTAGGCGCAGATACGCAGTATTTT. It yields the protein CASSLGADTQYF. V and J are TRBV7-8 and TRBJ2-3, with no clear D. Germline lookup yields CDR1 SGHVS and CDR2 FQNEAQ. The CDR3 length is 12 residues. V lost 1 base and J 4 bases, leaving 3 bases between the germline ends.

The rearrangement joins TRBV19 to TRBJ2-3; 9 bases map to TRBD2. V trimming: 4 bases; J trimming: 1 base; junction bases outside the gene matches: 0. Germline CDR1 reads LNHDA; CDR2 reads SQIVND (reference sequence). CDR3 length: 14 residues. Here the CDR3 reads CASSTSGGTDTQYF. The CDR3 coding sequence is TGTGCCAGTAGTACTAGCGGGGGCACAGATACGCAGTATTTT.

The V gene is TRBV29-1, the J gene TRBJ2-2, with 8 bases aligning to TRBD1. The CDR3 is made up of 14 amino acids. Trimming cost V 7 bases and J 7 bases; bases outside gene matches: 11. Looked up from germline, CDR1 is SQVTM and CDR2 is ANQGSEA. The CDR3 nucleotides read TGCAGCGCCAGAGAGGACAGGGCGGGCGGGGAGCTGTTTTTT. Its protein product is CSAREDRAGGELFF.

The gene calls are TRBV15 and TRBJ1-2, with D possibly matching TRBD1 (6 bases). Germline CDR1 and CDR2: LNHNV and YYDKDF (reference sequence). This CDR3 is built from 14 residues. Trimming took off 1 base at V and 2 bases at J, with 8 bases between the two ends. CDR3 nucleotides: TGTGCCACCAGCAGAGGACAGGTCAACTATGGCTACACCTTC. Amino acids: CATSRGQVNYGYTF.

In this sample, this clone turned up a few times. The rearrangement uses TRBV5-6 and TRBJ1-2; D remains unclear. Germline assignment: CDR1 SGHDT and CDR2 YYEEEE. CDR3 length equals 14 residues. Trimming took 0 bases from V and 4 from J, leaving 10 bases between them. CDR3 loop: CASSLGGLGYGYTF. The CDR3 DNA sequence: TGTGCCAGCAGCTTGGGAGGACTCGGCTATGGCTACACCTTC.

This clone occurred a few times. The chain recombines TRBV7-2 with TRBJ2-7; TRBD2 is a possible D gene (6 bases). The V end lost 2 bases, the J end lost 2 bases, and 10 bases lay between the germline ends. CDR3 size: 14 residues. Germline V gene data show CDR1 as SGHTA and CDR2 as FQGNSA. The CDR3 loop is CASSLFSGPYEQYF. CDR3 coding DNA: TGTGCCAGCAGCTTATTTAGCGGACCCTACGAGCAGTACTTC.

The chain has TRBV6-5 and TRBJ2-1; 9 bases fit TRBD1. V lost 4 bases and J lost 9; bases outside the gene matches: 13. Germline V gene lookup returns CDR1 MNHEY and CDR2 SVGAGI. The CDR3 extends over 16 amino acids. The CDR3 bases are TGTGCCAGCAGTTTAGGGGGACAGGGAGTTGGGAGTGAGCAGTTCTTC. Translated, it gives CASSLGGQGVGSEQFF.

This clone was seen more than once but under ten times. The V and J genes are TRBV19 and TRBJ2-1; D not resolved. CDR1 LNHDA and CDR2 SQIVND come from the germline V gene (reference sequence). The V end was cut by 3 bases, the J end by 5 bases, with 8 bases between. The CDR3 sequence is 13 residues long. DNA for the CDR3: TGTGCCAGTAGTATTACTTCCAACAATGAGCAGTTCTTC. Amino acids: CASSITSNNEQFF. Based on the CDR3 plus reference TRBV19 and TRBJ2-1, the full variable domain is DGGITQSPKYLFRKEGQNVTLSCEQNLNHDAMYWYRQDPGQGLRLIYYSQIVNDFQKGDIAEGYSVSREKKESFPLTVTSAQKNPTAFYLCASSITSNNEQFFGPGTRLTVL.

With respect to this clone: One junction end does not reproduce the germline sequence, and a read error may be involved. V and J are TRBV14 and TRBJ1-4; the D is unclear. The CDR3 covers 12 residues. CDR1 is SGHDN and CDR2 is FVKESK in the germline V gene. CDR3 loop: CASSQTYEKLFF. In nucleotides, the CDR3 is TGTGCCAGCAGCCAAACTTATGAAAAACTGTTTTTT.

This clone is termed medium-sized (0.01 to 0.1%). The J gene is TRBJ2-1, the V gene TRBV29-1; 7 bases line up with TRBD1. This CDR3 is built from 14 residues. Germline lookup yields CDR1 SQVTM and CDR2 ANQGSEA. The junction had 9 bases not matched to a gene; V was cut back by 7 bases and J by 3 bases. In nucleotides, the CDR3 is TGCAGCGCTCCGGGACAGAGCCACTACAATGAGCAGTTCTTC. It yields the protein CSAPGQSHYNEQFF.

This chain uses TRBV7-8 with TRBJ1-5, with D unresolved. Trimming left V 0 bases short and J 0 bases short, with 9 bases between. CDR1 and CDR2 (germline): SGHVS, FQNEAQ. This CDR3 is 16 amino acids long. The CDR3 coding sequence is TGTGCCAGCAGCTTAGCGTGGCAGTATAGCAATCAGCCCCAGCATTTT. Its protein product is CASSLAWQYSNQPQHF.

The chain is built from TRBV18 and TRBJ2-2, with TRBD1 matching over 8 bases. Germline CDR1 KGHSH, CDR2 LQKENI. V gave up 1 base and J gave up 5 bases; unmatched junction bases: 0. The CDR3 is 14 amino acids. The CDR3 sequence: CASSPRQGTGELFF. In nucleotides, the CDR3 is TGTGCCAGCTCACCACGACAGGGGACCGGGGAGCTGTTTTTT.

The table lists this clone with a few counts. The rearrangement joins TRBV4-2 to TRBJ2-7; 9 nucleotides agree with TRBD1. CDR3 length: 16 amino acids. After removal of 0 bases from V and 1 base from J, the junction contained 4 bases not matched to a gene. The germline V gene encodes CDR1 LGHNA and CDR2 YNFKEQ. In DNA form, the CDR3 reads TGTGCCAGCAGCCAAGATCTAGGACAGGGGTCCTACGAGCAGTACTTC. It yields the protein CASSQDLGQGSYEQYF.

As DNA, the CDR3 is TGTGCCAGCAGCTTGCTGACAGGGAACTCCTACGAGCAGTACTTC. Its translation: CASSLLTGNSYEQYF. This rearrangement joins TRBV11-2 to TRBJ2-7; 7 bases are shared with TRBD1. This CDR3 is 15 amino acids long. In germline, CDR1 is SGHAT, CDR2 FQNNGV. Trimming cost V 3 bases and J 0 bases; bases outside gene matches: 5.

A single count supports this clone. The chain combines TRBV7-2 with TRBJ2-1; tentative D call: TRBD1 (6 bases). Germline V lookup: CDR1 SGHTA, CDR2 FQGNSA. The CDR3 covers 15 residues. Trimming cost V 4 bases and J 0 bases, with 10 bases left between them. CDR3 in amino acids: CASSSQGGSYNEQFF. The CDR3 DNA reads as TGTGCCAGCAGCTCCCAAGGGGGCTCCTACAATGAGCAGTTCTTC.

This chain links TRBV5-4 with TRBJ2-5; tentative D call: TRBD1 (6 bases). The germline V gene encodes CDR1 SGHNT and CDR2 YYREEE (reference sequence). Trimming left V 1 base short and J 5 bases short, with 12 bases between. CDR3 length: 14 residues. In DNA, the CDR3 is TGTGCCAGCAGCTTGAGGGCAGGGGTCGAGACCCAGTACTTC. Amino acids: CASSLRAGVETQYF.

The V call is TRBV20-1, the J call TRBJ2-7; D possibly corresponds to TRBD1 (6 bases). The CDR3 has 11 residues. Between the trimmed V and J ends, which lost 3 bases and 7 bases, there was a span of 10 bases. Per germline, CDR1 DFQATT and CDR2 SNEGSKA (reference sequence). Here the CDR3 reads CSARRDNEQYF. The CDR3 nucleotides are TGCAGTGCTAGGAGGGACAATGAGCAGTACTTC.

The rearrangement links TRBV18 to TRBJ2-2; D is possibly TRBD2 (6 bases). Germline CDR1 KGHSH, CDR2 LQKENI. Trimming shortened V by 0 bases and J by 4 bases, and 18 bases separated the two germline ends. The CDR3 totals 18 residues. The CDR3 DNA reads as TGTGCCAGCTCACCACCAGCTAGAGATCTGGGGGGCACCGGGGAGCTGTTTTTT. Translation gives CASSPPARDLGGTGELFF.

The chain carries TRBV28 and TRBJ1-2; TRBD1 aligns across 7 bases. CDR1 and CDR2 from the germline V gene are MDHEN and SYDVKM. Trimming took 6 bases from V and 7 from J; bases not matched to a gene: 5. This CDR3 has 12 residues. The CDR3 DNA reads TGTGCCAGCAGATCGGAGGGGGCTGGCTACACCTTC. The encoded protein is CASRSEGAGYTF.

V is TRBV9 and J is TRBJ1-2; D remains unclear. The germline V and J ends were trimmed by 0 bases and 8 bases, with 8 bases remaining between them. This CDR3 has 12 amino acids. CDR1 and CDR2 (germline): SGDLS, YYNGEE. This CDR3 reads CASSVAGGGYTF. The CDR3 DNA reads TGTGCCAGCAGCGTAGCAGGTGGCGGCTACACCTTC. Full variable domain (rest looked up from reference TRBV9 and TRBJ1-2): DSGVTQTPKHLITATGQRVTLRCSPRSGDLSVYWYQQSLDQGLQFLIQYYNGEERAKGNILERFSAQQFPDLHSELNLSSLELGDSALYFCASSVAGGGYTFGSGTRLTVV.

The CDR3: CASDTGRRNQPQHF. DNA of the CDR3: TGTGCCAGCGATACAGGGAGACGCAATCAGCCCCAGCATTTT. The chain is built from TRBV6-6 and TRBJ1-5, with TRBD1 as a possible D gene (6 bases). V lost 8 bases, J lost 2 bases, and 13 bases lay in between. The CDR3 loop spans 14 amino acids. CDR1 and CDR2 from the germline V gene are MNHNY and SVGAGI (reference sequence).

The sample holds a few counts of this clone. The rearrangement links TRBV5-1 to TRBJ2-3, with TRBD2 matching 7 bases. The junction had 9 bases not matched to a gene; V was cut back by 4 bases and J by 1 base. The germline gives CDR1 SGHRS, CDR2 YFSETQ. The CDR3 sequence is 16 residues long. The CDR3 region has the DNA TGCGCCAGCAGCACGGAACGGAGCGGGGGCACAGATACGCAGTATTTT. Translating it yields CASSTERSGGTDTQYF.

The chain combines TRBV7-6 with TRBJ2-5; D not certain. V lost 5 bases to trimming and J lost 6 bases, with 10 bases between them. Germline V gene data show CDR1 as SGHVS and CDR2 as FNYEAQ. The CDR3 is made up of 12 amino acids. The CDR3 DNA sequence: TGTGCCAGCAGCCTCGCTGAGCAGACCCAGTACTTC. As protein: CASSLAEQTQYF. The full variable domain, completed using reference TRBV7-6 and TRBJ2-5, is GAGVSQSPRYKVTKRGQDVALRCDPISGHVSLYWYRQALGQGPEFLTYFNYEAQQDKSGLPNDRFSAERPEGSISTLTIQRTEQRDSAMYRCASSLAEQTQYFGPGTRLLVL.

The chain links TRBV28 to TRBJ2-1; 7 bases line up with TRBD2. The junction had 4 bases not matched to a gene; V was cut back by 5 bases and J by 6 bases. The V gene's germline CDR1 is MDHEN and CDR2 SYDVKM. This CDR3 contains 13 residues. The CDR3, as DNA: TGTGCCAGCAGTAGGACTAGGGGCAATGAGCAGTTCTTC. Amino acid sequence: CASSRTRGNEQFF.

The chain recombines TRBV5-1 with TRBJ2-1; 15 nucleotides align to TRBD2. Trimming at V came to 2 bases and at J to 2 bases, leaving 5 bases not matched to a gene. Germline-derived CDR1 and CDR2 are SGHRS and YFSETQ. The length of the CDR3 is 18 residues. Written as DNA, the CDR3 is TGCGCCAGCAGCTTCGGACTAGCGGGGGGGGCCGCCTACAATGAGCAGTTCTTC. It encodes CASSFGLAGGAAYNEQFF.

This chain links TRBV6-1 with TRBJ2-5; 9 nucleotides agree with TRBD2. Germline CDR1 reads MNHNS; CDR2 reads SASEGT. This CDR3 has 16 residues. Losses at the gene ends were 2 bases for V and 5 bases for J; bases not matched to a gene: 9. The CDR3 protein is CASSEKRGAQLETQYF. The CDR3 DNA is TGTGCCAGCAGTGAAAAGCGGGGGGCCCAGTTGGAGACCCAGTACTTC.

The chain joins TRBV5-8 to TRBJ2-5; TRBD2 agrees at 8 bases. In germline, CDR1 is SGHTS, CDR2 YDEGEE. V lost 6 bases and J lost 4; bases outside the gene matches: 20. This CDR3 comprises 18 residues. The CDR3: CASTPGLAGGPPGETQYF. The CDR3 DNA reads as TGTGCCAGCACCCCCGGCTTGGCGGGGGGCCCTCCTGGAGAGACCCAGTACTTC.

The rearrangement links TRBV10-3 to TRBJ2-3; TRBD1 matches 9 bases. This CDR3 contains 14 residues. Trimming took 5 bases from V and 6 from J; bases not matched to a gene: 6. Germline CDR1 reads ENHRY; CDR2 reads SYGVKD. The CDR3 sequence: CAISSGTGTDTQYF. CDR3 nucleotides: TGTGCCATCAGTTCCGGGACAGGGACCGATACGCAGTATTTT.